The T cell receptor beta chain described here comes from a study of post-analysis software for immune sequencing data. General study results and limits: A handful of TRBV segments appeared more often in patients than in controls, and TRBV5-6, TRBV5-1 and TRBV20-1 were among these.

CDR3 length: 15 residues. Per the germline V gene, CDR1 is SGHRS and CDR2 is YFSETQ. The V and J ends lost 8 bases and 5 bases, in that order; junction bases with no gene match: 8. Unique molecular identifiers featured in each of the TCR beta cDNA libraries. TCRdb passed the PCR reads through MiXCR, listing each CDR3 protein once. The sample carries 450,000 to 650,000 distinct CDR3 sequences, about 40% recorded once. Note on this clonotype: Its specificity is not known.

The chain combines TRBV5-1 with TRBJ2-5, with TRBD2 matching over 14 bases. The sample consisted of blood. The receptor comes from a girl aged 5 to 17 with multiple sclerosis. The CDR3 region is CASSGTSGSWETQYF. The DNA for the CDR3 is TGCGCCAGTTCGGGGACTAGCGGGAGTTGGGAGACCCAGTACTTC.